The rows below give T cell receptor beta chains drawn from one sample of a study of T cells after yellow fever vaccination. TCRdb ran MiXCR on the 5' RACE reads and lists one entry per CDR3 protein. The data hold over 250,000 distinct CDR3 sequences, with 5.2% observed a single time. Here the sequenced sample was CD4+ T cells sorted from PBMCs, taken on the day of the yellow fever booster vaccination. All receptors derive from a man aged 18 to 29 who received the YFV17D yellow fever vaccine. CDR3s include the opening cysteine and the closing phenylalanine or tryptophan. The D gene is left open where the match is weak. Rows give clone size only sometimes, using once, few, many, or a class for an expanded clone.

TRBJ1-2	.	TRBV10-3	.	CASGRTTLNYGYTF	TGTGCCTCGGGCAGGACAACCCTTAACTATGGCTACACCTTC
TRBJ2-2	many	TRBV19	.	CASSTILRGGTGELFF	TGTGCCAGTAGTACAATCCTCAGGGGAGGCACCGGGGAGCTGTTTTTT
TRBJ1-5	many	TRBV21-1	.	CARESRWGEFVRPNQPQHF	TGTGCCAGAGAGAGCAGGTGGGGCGAGTTTGTCCGACCGAATCAGCCCCAGCATTTT
TRBJ1-4	.	TRBV20-1	.	CSARDQPAEEKLFF	TGCAGTGCTAGAGATCAACCGGCCGAGGAAAAACTGTTTTTT
TRBJ2-7	.	TRBV27	.	CASSPRGRRFSYEQYF	TGTGCCAGCAGTCCCCGAGGGCGGCGGTTCTCCTACGAGCAGTACTTC
TRBJ2-2	many	TRBV7-2	.	CASSSLLDGLITGELFF	TGTGCCAGCAGCTCCCTACTGGACGGACTTATCACCGGGGAGCTGTTTTTT
TRBJ2-5	few	TRBV7-9	TRBD2	CASSFPGLAGRKQETQYF	TGTGCCAGCAGCTTCCCAGGGCTAGCGGGGAGAAAACAAGAGACCCAGTACTTC
TRBJ2-3	many	TRBV7-6	.	CASTPLGTRSRTQYF	TGTGCCAGCACCCCCCTGGGGACGAGATCCAGGACGCAGTATTTT
TRBJ2-3	few	TRBV29-1	.	CRASGTDTTDTQYF	TGCAGAGCTTCCGGGACGGATACCACAGATACGCAGTATTTT
TRBJ2-7	.	TRBV5-6	.	CASRMWGIGSYEQYF	TGTGCCAGCAGGATGTGGGGGATAGGATCCTACGAGCAGTACTTC